This TCR beta chain appears in the sequencing data of a study of graft-versus-host responses after intestinal transplantation. Some clones are missing from TCRdb's copy, which holds only in-frame ones; the method was immunoSEQ multiplex PCR. The data hold about 25,000 clones, with approximately 95% observed a single time. In regard to this clone: The antigen is undetermined.

V lost 8 bases to trimming and J lost 2 bases; unmatched junction nucleotides: 10. The CDR3 extends over 15 amino acids. The germline CDR1 and CDR2 sequences are SNHLY and FYNNEI. General study points: GvH clones occurred in recipient marrow; some first appeared in ileum or blood.

The TCR comes from a human patient who received an intestinal transplant, so some T cells may come from the graft donor. The starting material was PBMCs, obtained 18 days after transplant. V is TRBV2 and J is TRBJ2-3; 7 bases are a match to TRBD2. CDR3: CASGSGEGYTDTQYF. Written as DNA, the CDR3 is TGTGCCAGCGGTTCGGGGGAGGGGTACACAGATACGCAGTATTTT. Full variable domain (rest looked up from reference TRBV2 and TRBJ2-3): EPEVTQTPSHQVTQMGQEVILRCVPISNHLYFYWYRQILGQKVEFLVSFYNNEISEKSEIFDDQFSVERPDGSNFTLKIRSTKLEDSAMYFCASGSGEGYTDTQYFGPGTRLTVL.